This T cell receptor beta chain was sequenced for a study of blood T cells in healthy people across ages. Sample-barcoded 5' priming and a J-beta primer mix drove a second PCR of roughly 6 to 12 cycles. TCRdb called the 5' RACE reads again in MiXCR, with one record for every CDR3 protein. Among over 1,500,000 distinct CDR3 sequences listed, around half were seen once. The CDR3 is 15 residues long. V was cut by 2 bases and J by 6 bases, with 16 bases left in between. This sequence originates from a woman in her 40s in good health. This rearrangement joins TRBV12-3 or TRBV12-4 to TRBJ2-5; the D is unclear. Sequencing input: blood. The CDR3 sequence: CASSLMAPPEKTQYF. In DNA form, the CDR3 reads TGTGCCAGCAGTTTAATGGCCCCTCCGGAGAAGACCCAGTACTTC.